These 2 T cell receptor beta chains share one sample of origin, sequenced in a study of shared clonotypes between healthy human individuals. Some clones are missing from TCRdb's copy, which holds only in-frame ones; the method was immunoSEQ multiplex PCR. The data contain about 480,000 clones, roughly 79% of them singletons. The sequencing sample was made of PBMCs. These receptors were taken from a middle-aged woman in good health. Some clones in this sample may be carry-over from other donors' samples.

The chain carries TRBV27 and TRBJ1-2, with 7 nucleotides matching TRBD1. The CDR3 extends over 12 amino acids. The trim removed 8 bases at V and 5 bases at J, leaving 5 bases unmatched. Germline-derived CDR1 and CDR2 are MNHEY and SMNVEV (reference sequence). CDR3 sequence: CASGRQGYGYTF. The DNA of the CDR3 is TGTGCCAGCGGAAGACAGGGTTATGGCTACACCTTC.

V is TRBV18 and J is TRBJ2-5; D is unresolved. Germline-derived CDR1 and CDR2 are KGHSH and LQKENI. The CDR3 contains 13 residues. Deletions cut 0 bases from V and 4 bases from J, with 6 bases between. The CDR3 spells CASSPPTRETQYF. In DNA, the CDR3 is TGTGCCAGCTCACCACCGACAAGAGAGACCCAGTACTTC.